A selection of T cell receptor beta chains follows, all from one sample in a study of T-cell memory formation after mild COVID-19. MiXCR, run by TCRdb on the 5' RACE reads, gives a single entry per CDR3 protein. The data contain 110,000 to 150,000 distinct CDR3 sequences, about 14% of them singletons. What was sequenced was PBMCs or a T cell subset sorted from them (not recorded which). Every receptor here comes from an adult woman who had mild COVID-19 (a few samples of this study predate the infection). Cell type and time point are not known. Both conserved end residues are part of each CDR3. A D gene is named only where the DNA matches it firmly. A clone size is listed for some rows: how often the clone was seen (once, few, many), or a class if it is expanded.

D gene | J gene | clone size | V gene | CDR3 DNA | CDR3 protein
NA | TRBJ2-4 | NA | TRBV12-3/TRBV12-4 | TGTGCCAGCACCCCTGAGGTGCCGCTAGCCAAAAACATTCAGTACTTC | CASTPEVPLAKNIQYF
NA | TRBJ2-7 | NA | TRBV2 | TGTGCCTTCTCCGGGACTGACTCCTACGAGCAGTACTTC | CAFSGTDSYEQYF
NA | TRBJ2-1 | many | TRBV7-8 | TGTGCCAGCAGCTTAGTGAATGAGCAGTTCTTC | CASSLVNEQFF
TRBD2 | TRBJ2-2 | few | TRBV7-9 | TGTGCCAGCAGCGCAACTAGCGGGTTGAACACCGGGGAGCTGTTTTTT | CASSATSGLNTGELFF
NA | TRBJ2-5 | NA | TRBV7-6 | TGTGCCAGCAGCATACTAGAGACCCAGTACTTC | CASSILETQYF
NA | TRBJ2-5 | few | TRBV29-1 | TGCAGCGTGGGGGGTGGTAAAGAGACCCAGTACTTC | CSVGGGKETQYF
NA | TRBJ2-7 | few | TRBV20-1 | TGCAGTGCAAGGGACGGTTTCACCTACGAGCAGTACTTC | CSARDGFTYEQYF
TRBD1 | TRBJ1-6 | many | TRBV11-2 | TGTGCCAGCGGGACAGGGATTGGTAATTCACCCCTCCACTTT | CASGTGIGNSPLHF
NA | TRBJ2-7 | few | TRBV7-6 | TGTGCCAGCAGCTTACTACGTGACAGGAACTACGAGCAGTACTTC | CASSLLRDRNYEQYF
TRBD1 | TRBJ2-1 | few | TRBV19 | TGTGCCAGTAGTATCAGGCAGGGGGCTTACAATGAGCAGTTCTTC | CASSIRQGAYNEQFF
NA | TRBJ1-5 | NA | TRBV12-3/TRBV12-4 | TGTGCCAGCAGTTTCCGCTCTTATGGCAATCAGCCCCAGCATTTT | CASSFRSYGNQPQHF
TRBD1 | TRBJ1-1 | NA | TRBV13 | TGTGTCAGCAGTCCGAGGACAGGGCATTCTGGTACTGAAGCTTTCTTT | CVSSPRTGHSGTEAFF
NA | TRBJ2-7 | few | TRBV29-1 | TGCAGCGTTGAACTTGGAGACACTTCCTACGAGCAGTACTTC | CSVELGDTSYEQYF